These 18 T cell receptor beta chains came from one sample sequenced in a study of control samples from healthy donors and cancer patients. Some clones are missing from TCRdb's copy, which holds only in-frame ones; the method was immunoSEQ multiplex PCR. This sample has under 150,000 clones, with approximately 91% found just once. The sample consisted of blood. The receptors were gathered from a woman in her twenties or thirties in good health.

J is TRBJ1-2 and V is TRBV5-1; 8 bases agree with TRBD1. This CDR3 comprises 13 residues. Trimming took 5 bases from V and 6 from J; bases not matched to a gene: 6. In germline, CDR1 is SGHRS, CDR2 YFSETQ. The CDR3 loop reads CASSPNRGNGYTF. CDR3 nucleotides: TGCGCCAGCAGTCCCAACAGGGGGAATGGCTACACCTTC.

This chain's CDR3 is CASSPTGSTNEKLFF. CDR3 DNA sequence: TGTGCCAGCAGCCCCACAGGGTCAACTAATGAAAAACTGTTTTTT. This chain links TRBV5-4 with TRBJ1-4; D is perhaps TRBD1 (6 bases). Trimming left V 4 bases short and J 0 bases short, with 10 bases between. Germline CDR1 SGHNT, CDR2 YYREEE (reference sequence). This CDR3 spans 15 amino acids. Complete variable domain (other parts from reference TRBV5-4 and TRBJ1-4): ETGVTQSPTHLIKTRGQQVTLRCSSQSGHNTVSWYQQALGQGPQFIFQYYREEENGRGNFPPRFSGLQFPNYSSELNVNALELDDSALYLCASSPTGSTNEKLFFGSGTQLSVL.

V is TRBV29-1 and J is TRBJ2-3, with TRBD2 identical over 9 bases. The ends lost 0 bases at V and 4 bases at J; junction bases unmatched: 8. Germline V gene lookup returns CDR1 SQVTM and CDR2 ANQGSEA. This CDR3 spans 16 amino acids. For the CDR3, the DNA is TGCAGCGTTGAAGAGGTTTCTAGCGGGGCGGCAGATACGCAGTATTTT. Protein sequence: CSVEEVSSGAADTQYF.

This rearrangement joins TRBV5-1 to TRBJ2-7; 7 nucleotides match TRBD1. From germline, CDR1 is SGHRS and CDR2 YFSETQ. The J segment lost 3 bases and the V segment lost 4 bases, leaving 10 bases of the junction unmatched. CDR3 size: 15 residues. The DNA for the CDR3 is TGCGCCAGCAGCGTTACCGGGACAGCTAACTACGAGCAGTACTTC. Translation gives CASSVTGTANYEQYF.

The rearrangement joins TRBV2 to TRBJ2-1; perhaps TRBD1 as D (5 bases). This CDR3 comprises 14 residues. V was cut by 6 bases and J by 7 bases, with 16 bases left in between. Per the germline V gene, CDR1 is SNHLY and CDR2 is FYNNEI. CDR3: CASRAGSSRNEQFF. Here the CDR3 DNA reads TGTGCCAGCAGAGCAGGGTCGTCTCGTAATGAGCAGTTCTTC.

V is TRBV3-1 (or the pseudogene TRBV3-2) and J is TRBJ2-1, with 8 bases matching TRBD1. The CDR3 has 14 amino acids. Trimming cost V 4 bases and J 5 bases; bases outside gene matches: 4. Germline lookup yields CDR1 LGHDT and CDR2 YNNKEL (reference sequence). The CDR3 coding sequence is TGTGCCAGCAGCCCGGACAGGGCGAACAATGAGCAGTTCTTC. This gives the protein CASSPDRANNEQFF.

This chain connects TRBV18 to TRBJ1-5; D perhaps matches TRBD1 (5 bases). The CDR3 extends over 15 amino acids. The germline CDR1 and CDR2 sequences are KGHSH and LQKENI. Trimming took 3 bases from V and 3 from J, leaving 12 bases between them. The CDR3 loop is CASSPSRGNNQPQHF. The CDR3, as DNA: TGTGCCAGCTCACCTTCCCGGGGGAACAATCAGCCCCAGCATTTT.

This clone was picked up a small number of times. This chain connects TRBV5-5 to TRBJ1-2; TRBD1 matches 9 bases. The CDR3 length is 15 residues. Unmatched junction bases numbered 9, after V lost 2 bases and J lost 7 bases. The germline V gene has CDR1 SGHKS and CDR2 YYEKEE (reference sequence). The CDR3 is CASSLKYRGLGGYTF. The CDR3 nucleotides are TGTGCCAGCAGCTTAAAGTACAGGGGGCTCGGTGGCTACACCTTC.

This clone has only one observation. The CDR3 DNA sequence: TGTGCCAGCAGCTTGAGACCCACCTCTGGACACGAGCAGTACTTC. This sequence encodes CASSLRPTSGHEQYF. This sequence joins TRBV5-6 and TRBJ2-7; unclear D gene. This CDR3 contains 15 residues. Trimming cost V 1 base and J 5 bases, with 16 bases left between them. Germline V gives CDR1 SGHDT, CDR2 YYEEEE.

V usage is TRBV3-1 (or the pseudogene TRBV3-2) and J usage is TRBJ2-5, with 13 bases identical to TRBD2. The CDR3 is 16 residues long. CDR1 LGHDT and CDR2 YNNKEL come from the germline V gene (reference sequence). The trim removed 2 bases at V and 4 bases at J, leaving 4 bases unmatched. CDR3 amino acids: CASSQQLAGGGETQYF. Here the CDR3 DNA reads TGTGCCAGCAGCCAACAACTAGCGGGAGGGGGAGAGACCCAGTACTTC.

This rearrangement joins TRBV11-2 to TRBJ2-1; 9 bases are shared with TRBD1. The germline gives CDR1 SGHAT, CDR2 FQNNGV. The CDR3 is made up of 15 amino acids. After removal of 5 bases from V and 4 bases from J, the junction contained 6 bases not matched to a gene. The CDR3 loop reads CASSLRDRDYNEQFF. CDR3 sequence (DNA): TGTGCCAGCAGCCTTCGGGACAGGGATTACAATGAGCAGTTCTTC.

CDR3 sequence (DNA): TGTGCCAGCTCACCCAGCGGGAGGTCGGTCCATGAGCAGTTCTTC. This gives the protein CASSPSGRSVHEQFF. The chain carries TRBV18 and TRBJ2-1; 9 bases align to TRBD2. V shed 3 bases and J 8 bases; nucleotides not matched to a gene: 8. The CDR3 contains 15 residues. Germline loops: CDR1 KGHSH, CDR2 LQKENI.

The chain combines TRBV2 with TRBJ1-1; D is perhaps TRBD1 (6 bases). The CDR3 length is 14 residues. CDR1 is SNHLY, CDR2 FYNNEI, per germline. Trimming took 6 bases from V and 0 from J, leaving 11 bases between them. Here the CDR3 DNA reads TGTGCCAGCAGGGGGGGCGGATTGAACACTGAAGCTTTCTTT. Amino acid sequence: CASRGGGLNTEAFF.

The chain is built from TRBV24-1 and TRBJ2-1; 10 nucleotides align to TRBD2. CDR1 is KGHDR, CDR2 SFDVKD, per germline. Trimming cost V 6 bases and J 3 bases; bases outside gene matches: 7. This CDR3 spans 16 amino acids. DNA for the CDR3: TGTGCCACCAGTTTCCTAGCGGGAGCTAGCTACAATGAGCAGTTCTTC. It specifies CATSFLAGASYNEQFF.

This clone is a singleton in its sample. J is TRBJ1-6 and V is TRBV14, with a tentative D call TRBD1 (6 bases). Germline V gene lookup returns CDR1 SGHDN and CDR2 FVKESK. The CDR3 consists of 15 residues. V shed 2 bases and J shed 5 bases, with 10 bases lying between them. The CDR3 reads CASSQWGANNSPLHF. The CDR3 DNA reads as TGTGCCAGCAGCCAATGGGGGGCCAATAATTCACCCCTCCACTTT.

Only a few counts were recorded for this clone. The chain links TRBV30 to TRBJ1-1; perhaps TRBD1 as D (6 bases). Trimming shortened V by 1 base and J by 10 bases, and 13 bases separated the two germline ends. Germline V gene lookup returns CDR1 GTSNPN and CDR2 SVGIG (reference sequence). CDR3 length: 12 residues. The CDR3 is CAWSAGGSGAFF. The CDR3, as DNA: TGTGCCTGGAGTGCGGGGGGCTCCGGAGCTTTCTTT. The whole variable domain, remainder taken from reference TRBV30 and TRBJ1-1, is SQTIHQWPATLVQPVGSPLSLECTVEGTSNPNLYWYRQAAGRGLQLLFYSVGIGQISSEVPQNLSASRPQDRQFILSSKKLLLSDSGFYLCAWSAGGSGAFFGQGTRLTVV.

V usage is TRBV6-5 and J usage is TRBJ2-7; D unresolved. The V end lost 5 bases, the J end lost 2 bases, and 7 bases lay between the germline ends. In germline, CDR1 is MNHEY, CDR2 SVGAGI. This CDR3 contains 12 residues. The CDR3 region has the DNA TGTGCCAGCAGTCACAATCCCTACGAGCAGTACTTC. This translates into CASSHNPYEQYF.

The J gene is TRBJ2-7, the V gene TRBV5-1; TRBD2 matches 9 bases. V was pared by 0 bases and J by 4 bases, with 5 bases of the junction left unmatched. The CDR3 is made up of 15 amino acids. Germline CDR1 reads SGHRS; CDR2 reads YFSETQ. The CDR3 DNA reads as TGCGCCAGCAGCTTGGCCTTTAGCGGGAGTTACGAGCAGTACTTC. Its translation: CASSLAFSGSYEQYF.